These 10 T cell receptor beta chains came from one sample sequenced in a study of cytomegalovirus exposure and HLA in healthy donors. PCR employed 60 Vbeta and 13 Jbeta primers. Using immunoSEQ multiplex PCR, the repertoire was profiled, and TCRdb retains in-frame clones only, with some absent. The sample lists 90,000 to 130,000 clones; over 65% were seen once. The sequenced sample consisted of PBMCs. The receptors derive from a woman in her 30s in good health and CMV-seronegative.

The chain carries TRBV18 and TRBJ1-2, with TRBD1 identical over 7 bases. The CDR3 contains 13 residues. Germline CDR1 and CDR2: KGHSH and LQKENI. Unmatched junction bases numbered 4, after V lost 6 bases and J lost 3 bases. The CDR3 here is CASSSDRDYGYTF. The DNA of the CDR3 is TGTGCCAGCTCTTCTGACAGGGACTATGGCTACACCTTC. The full variable domain, with the rest looked up from reference TRBV18 and TRBJ1-2, is NAGVMQNPRHLVRRRGQEARLRCSPMKGHSHVYWYRQLPEEGLKFMVYLQKENIIDESGMPKERFSAEFPKEGPSILRIQQVVRGDSAAYFCASSSDRDYGYTFGSGTRLTVV.

This chain links TRBV23-1 with TRBJ2-7; weak D call: TRBD1 (6 bases). TRBV23-1 qualifies as an ORF whose function is uncertain. The CDR3 covers 17 residues. Trimming took off 4 bases at V and 0 bases at J, with 19 bases between the two ends. This CDR3 is CASSRIDRDISSYEQYF. The DNA for the CDR3 is TGCGCCAGCAGTCGAATCGACCGGGACATCAGCTCCTACGAGCAGTACTTC.

This chain joins TRBV7-9 and TRBJ2-5; 12 bases map to TRBD1. Germline lookup yields CDR1 SEHNR and CDR2 FQNEAQ (reference sequence). There are 16 residues in the CDR3. V gave up 1 base and J gave up 5 bases; unmatched junction bases: 5. The CDR3 DNA reads TGTGCCAGCAGCTTAGGAGGGACAGGGGGCAGCGAGACCCAGTACTTC. It specifies CASSLGGTGGSETQYF. Based on the CDR3 plus reference TRBV7-9 and TRBJ2-5, the full variable domain is DTGVSQNPRHKITKRGQNVTFRCDPISEHNRLYWYRQTLGQGPEFLTYFQNEAQLEKSRLLSDRFSAERPKGSFSTLEIQRTEQGDSAMYLCASSLGGTGGSETQYFGPGTRLLVL.

The chain combines TRBV5-1 with TRBJ2-7, with D unresolved. The V gene lost 0 bases and the J gene lost 3 bases, with 10 bases spanning the gap. CDR3 length: 14 residues. Germline-derived CDR1 and CDR2 are SGHRS and YFSETQ. Here the CDR3 DNA reads TGCGCCAGCAGCTTGGTGGAGAGAGGCTACGAGCAGTACTTC. It encodes CASSLVERGYEQYF.

CDR3 loop: CASSPSDSYNEQFF. Written as DNA, the CDR3 is TGTGCCAGCAGCCCCTCGGACAGCTACAATGAGCAGTTCTTC. The chain has TRBV11-3 and TRBJ2-1; tentatively, D is TRBD1 (6 bases). This CDR3 contains 14 residues. V was shortened by 5 bases and J by 3 bases, with 11 bases between the two germline ends. Germline assignment: CDR1 SGHNT and CDR2 YENEEA. The full variable domain, its missing parts supplied by reference TRBV11-3 and TRBJ2-1, is EAGVVQSPRYKIIEKKQPVAFWCNPISGHNTLYWYLQNLGQGPELLIRYENEEAVDDSQLPKDRFSAERLKGVDSTLKIQPAELGDSAVYLCASSPSDSYNEQFFGPGTRLTVL.

The chain couples TRBV30 to TRBJ1-6, with a possible D match to TRBD1 (5 bases). The germline V gene encodes CDR1 GTSNPN and CDR2 SVGIG (reference sequence). The CDR3 runs 16 residues. V lost 3 bases and J lost 7, with 19 bases in between. The CDR3 here is CAWSPFPGGSNSPLHF. In DNA form, the CDR3 reads TGTGCCTGGAGCCCCTTCCCCGGGGGATCCAATTCACCCCTCCACTTT.

J is TRBJ2-5 and V is TRBV19, with TRBD1 as a possible D gene (6 bases). Trimming removed 5 bases at V and 5 bases at J, with 12 bases between. The CDR3 contains 13 residues. Germline CDR1 LNHDA, CDR2 SQIVND (reference sequence). CDR3 residues: CASSSHRVETQYF. Here the CDR3 DNA reads TGTGCCAGTAGTTCCCACAGGGTTGAGACCCAGTACTTC.

This sequence joins TRBV5-6 and TRBJ1-1; TRBD1 matches at 11 bases. V shed 2 bases and J 3 bases; nucleotides not matched to a gene: 3. The CDR3 has 15 residues. From germline, CDR1 is SGHDT and CDR2 YYEEEE. The CDR3: CASSFGQGAHTEAFF. The CDR3 bases are TGTGCCAGCAGCTTTGGACAGGGGGCCCACACTGAAGCTTTCTTT.

The chain couples TRBV7-2 to TRBJ2-5; the match to TRBD2 covers 8 bases. Germline V CDR1 and CDR2: SGHTA, FQGNSA. Germline trimming cut 5 bases from V and 4 bases from J; bases unmatched to any gene: 15. This CDR3 has 17 amino acids. This chain's CDR3 is CASSIGLAGRAGETQYF. The CDR3 region has the DNA TGTGCCAGCAGCATCGGACTAGCAGGTCGTGCAGGAGAGACCCAGTACTTC.

V is TRBV7-9 and J is TRBJ1-1; TRBD1 matches at 9 bases. The CDR3 length is 16 residues. CDR1 and CDR2 from the germline V gene are SEHNR and FQNEAQ (reference sequence). The V segment lost 0 bases and the J segment 0 bases; nucleotides outside the gene matches: 2. The CDR3 reads CASSLAQGALNTEAFF. CDR3 nucleotides: TGTGCCAGCAGCTTAGCACAGGGGGCCTTGAACACTGAAGCTTTCTTT.